This record covers a single TCR beta chain. Its antigen is not identified. Profiling relied on immunoSEQ multiplex PCR, and the TCRdb table lists in-frame clones only, not all of them. The sample records about 71,000 clones, roughly 87% being singletons. The source of the sample is a study of graft-versus-host responses after intestinal transplantation. Study findings and constraints: Recipient marrow harbored GvH clones, some of which surfaced first in ileum or blood.

The CDR3 is 16 residues long. V was clipped by 0 bases and J by 0 bases, with 9 bases between them. The germline V gene has CDR1 MNHEY and CDR2 SVGAGI. The clonotype originates from a human donor who received an intestinal transplant. Sequencing used unstimulated CD8+ T cells sorted from spleen or lymph node cells, obtained before intestinal transplant. The V and J genes are TRBV6-5 and TRBJ1-3, with D uncertain. DNA of the CDR3: TGTGCCAGCAGTTACTCGGAGCCTTACTCTGGAAACACCATATATTTT. It specifies CASSYSEPYSGNTIYF.